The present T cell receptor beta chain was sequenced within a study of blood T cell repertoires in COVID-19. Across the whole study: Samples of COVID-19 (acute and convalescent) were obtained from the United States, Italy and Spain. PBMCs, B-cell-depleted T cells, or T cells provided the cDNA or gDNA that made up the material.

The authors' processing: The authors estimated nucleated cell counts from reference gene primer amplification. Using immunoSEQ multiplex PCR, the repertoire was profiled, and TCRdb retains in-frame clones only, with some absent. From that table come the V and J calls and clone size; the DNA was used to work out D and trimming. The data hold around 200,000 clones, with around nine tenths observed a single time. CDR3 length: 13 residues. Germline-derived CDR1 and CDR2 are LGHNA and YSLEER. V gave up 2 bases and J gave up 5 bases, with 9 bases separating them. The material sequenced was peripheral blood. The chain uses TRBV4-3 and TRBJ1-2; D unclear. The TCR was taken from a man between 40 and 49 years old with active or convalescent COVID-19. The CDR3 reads CASSQPGYYGYTF. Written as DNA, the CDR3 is TGCGCCAGCAGCCAACCCGGGTATTATGGCTACACCTTC.